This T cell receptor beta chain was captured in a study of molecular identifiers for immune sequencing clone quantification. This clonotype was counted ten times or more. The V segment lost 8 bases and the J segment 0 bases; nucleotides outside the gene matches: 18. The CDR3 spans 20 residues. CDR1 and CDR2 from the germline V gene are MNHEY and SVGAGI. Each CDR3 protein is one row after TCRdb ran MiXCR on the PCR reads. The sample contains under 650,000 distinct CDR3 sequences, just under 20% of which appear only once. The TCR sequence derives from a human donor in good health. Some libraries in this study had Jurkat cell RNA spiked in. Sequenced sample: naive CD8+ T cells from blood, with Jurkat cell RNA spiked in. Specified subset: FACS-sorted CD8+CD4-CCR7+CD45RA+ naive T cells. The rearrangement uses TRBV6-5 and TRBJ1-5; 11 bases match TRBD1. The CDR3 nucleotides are TGTGCCAGCGTTCCGCCTCGGGACAGGGGGGCCTCCGGTAGCAATCAGCCCCAGCATTTT. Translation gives CASVPPRDRGASGSNQPQHF.